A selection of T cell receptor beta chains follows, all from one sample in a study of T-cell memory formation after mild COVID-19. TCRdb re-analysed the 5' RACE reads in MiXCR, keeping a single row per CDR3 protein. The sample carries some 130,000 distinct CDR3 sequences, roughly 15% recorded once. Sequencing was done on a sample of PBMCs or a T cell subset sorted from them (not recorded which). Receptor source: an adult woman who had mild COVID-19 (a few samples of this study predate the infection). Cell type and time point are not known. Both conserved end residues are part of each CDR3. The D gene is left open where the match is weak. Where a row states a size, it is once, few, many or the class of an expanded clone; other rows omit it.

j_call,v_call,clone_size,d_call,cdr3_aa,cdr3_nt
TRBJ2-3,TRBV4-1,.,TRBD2,CASSQDGIAGAPSTDTQYF,TGCGCCAGCAGCCAAGATGGGATAGCGGGGGCACCTAGCACAGATACGCAGTATTTT
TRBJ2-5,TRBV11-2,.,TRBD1,CASSLGQGFPETQYF,TGTGCCAGCAGCTTGGGACAGGGGTTCCCAGAGACCCAGTACTTC
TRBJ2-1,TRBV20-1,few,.,CSARGLGSPNEQFF,TGCAGTGCTAGGGGGCTTGGATCCCCCAATGAGCAGTTCTTC
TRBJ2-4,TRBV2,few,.,CASSVQIAKNIQYF,TGTGCCAGCAGTGTACAGATAGCCAAAAACATTCAGTACTTC
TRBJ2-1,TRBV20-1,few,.,CSASPPGRREQFF,TGCAGTGCTAGCCCCCCAGGGAGGCGTGAGCAGTTCTTC
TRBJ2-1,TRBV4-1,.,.,CASSSRGSSADEQFF,TGCGCCAGCAGCAGCAGAGGTAGTAGCGCCGATGAGCAGTTCTTC
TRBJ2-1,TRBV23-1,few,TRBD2,CASSQPRTSGLNNSYNEQFF,TGCGCCAGCAGTCAACCCCGGACTAGCGGGTTGAATAACTCCTACAATGAGCAGTTCTTC
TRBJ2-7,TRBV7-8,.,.,CASSQTVGPLKKYEQYF,TGTGCCAGCAGCCAGACTGTCGGACCCCTTAAGAAATACGAGCAGTACTTC
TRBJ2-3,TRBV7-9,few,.,CASSPRLEEGTDTQYF,TGTGCCAGCAGCCCGAGACTAGAGGAGGGCACAGATACGCAGTATTTT
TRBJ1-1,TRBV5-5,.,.,CASGLREGNTEAFF,TGTGCCAGCGGCTTGAGAGAGGGGAACACTGAAGCTTTCTTT
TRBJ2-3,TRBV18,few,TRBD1,CASSPSTGGIDTQYF,TGTGCCAGCTCACCGTCGACAGGGGGCATAGATACGCAGTATTTT
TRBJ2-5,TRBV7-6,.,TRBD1,CASSEGQGTGKTQYF,TGTGCCAGCAGCGAGGGACAGGGGACTGGGAAGACCCAGTACTTC
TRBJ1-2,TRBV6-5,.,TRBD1,CASSYQQTGGDYGYTF,TGTGCCAGCAGTTACCAACAGACAGGGGGAGACTATGGCTACACCTTC
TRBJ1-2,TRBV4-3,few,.,CASSGTGFGGYGYTF,TGCGCCAGCAGCGGAACAGGGTTTGGGGGGTATGGCTACACCTTC
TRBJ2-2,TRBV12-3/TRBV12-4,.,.,CASSLEVDGELFF,TGTGCCAGCAGTTTAGAGGTGGACGGGGAGCTGTTTTTT
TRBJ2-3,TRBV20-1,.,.,CSDRGGTFTDTQYF,TGCAGTGATAGAGGCGGGACCTTCACAGATACGCAGTATTTT
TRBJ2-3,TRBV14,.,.,CASSQNFARGADTQYF,TGTGCCAGCAGCCAAAACTTCGCTCGCGGGGCAGATACGCAGTATTTT
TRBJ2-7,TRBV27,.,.,CASSFLTTKTYEQYF,TGTGCCAGCAGTTTCCTGACGACAAAAACCTACGAGCAGTACTTC
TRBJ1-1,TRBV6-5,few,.,CASSALDRNTEAFF,TGTGCCAGCAGTGCTCTCGACAGGAACACTGAAGCTTTCTTT
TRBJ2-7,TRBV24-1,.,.,CATSDPGLERSYEQYF,TGTGCCACCAGTGACCCTGGCCTAGAACGATCCTACGAGCAGTACTTC
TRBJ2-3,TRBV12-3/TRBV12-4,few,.,CASSPLLRSDTQYF,TGTGCCAGCAGTCCACTACTTCGCTCAGATACGCAGTATTTT
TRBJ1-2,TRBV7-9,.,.,CASGSRQNYGYTF,TGTGCCAGCGGTTCAAGACAGAACTATGGCTACACCTTC
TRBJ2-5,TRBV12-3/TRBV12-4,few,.,CASSLGHQETQYF,TGTGCCAGCAGCCTTGGACACCAAGAGACCCAGTACTTC
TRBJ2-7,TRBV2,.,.,CASSEQKAGPYEQYF,TGTGCCAGCAGTGAACAGAAGGCAGGACCCTACGAGCAGTACTTC
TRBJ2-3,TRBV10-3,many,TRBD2,CAIMAGEVTDTQYF,TGTGCCATCATGGCGGGAGAGGTAACAGATACGCAGTATTTT
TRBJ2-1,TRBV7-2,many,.,CASSLGLNNEQFF,TGTGCCAGCAGCTTGGGGCTAAACAATGAGCAGTTCTTC